This record concerns one TCR beta chain sequence. This entry comes from a study of monozygotic twins with inflammatory bowel disease. TCRdb reworked the 5' RACE reads into one entry per CDR3 protein, no DNA. The listing records some 210,000 distinct CDR3 sequences. The CDR3 contains 17 residues. Germline-derived CDR1 and CDR2 are LNHNV and YYDKDF (reference sequence). Sequenced: blood. The chain has TRBV15 and TRBJ2-1; TCRdb indicates TRBD2, and absent DNA this call remains unverified. This sequence was found in a human donor with ulcerative colitis or Crohn's disease, or a healthy co-twin of an affected twin (not recorded which). CDR3: CATSKTSGGGSYNEQFF.